The sequence of this T cell receptor beta chain was determined in a study of cytomegalovirus exposure and HLA in healthy donors. Study-wide points: In a later analysis, TCR beta V- and J-gene trimming was associated with a missense DCLRE1C variant.

This clone has just one count. The target antigen is unknown. The primer mix had 60 Vbeta and 13 Jbeta primers. Sequenced by immunoSEQ multiplex PCR; TCRdb stores in-frame clones only, minus some. There are under 200,000 clones in the sample; 80% to 85% occur only once, and roughly 1.9% lies in the top ten. The CDR3 runs 17 residues. The germline V and J ends were trimmed by 0 bases and 1 base, with 16 bases remaining between them. CDR1 is SGHNT and CDR2 is YYREEE in the germline V gene (reference sequence). Source material: PBMCs. The V gene is TRBV5-4, the J gene TRBJ2-5; weak D call: TRBD2 (7 bases). The sequence was obtained from a human donor in good health. The CDR3 region is CASSLDVGGGTQETQYF. The CDR3 coding sequence is TGTGCCAGCAGCTTGGACGTAGGGGGGGGTACCCAAGAGACCCAGTACTTC. Complete variable domain (other parts from reference TRBV5-4 and TRBJ2-5): ETGVTQSPTHLIKTRGQQVTLRCSSQSGHNTVSWYQQALGQGPQFIFQYYREEENGRGNFPPRFSGLQFPNYSSELNVNALELDDSALYLCASSLDVGGGTQETQYFGPGTRLLVL.